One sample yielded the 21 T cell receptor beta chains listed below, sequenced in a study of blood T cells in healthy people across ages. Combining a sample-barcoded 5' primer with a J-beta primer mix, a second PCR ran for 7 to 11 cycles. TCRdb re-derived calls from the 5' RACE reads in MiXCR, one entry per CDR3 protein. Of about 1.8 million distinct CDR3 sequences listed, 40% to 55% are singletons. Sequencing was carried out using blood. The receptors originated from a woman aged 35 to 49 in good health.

CDR3 sequence: CASSYRGRGPYNEQFF. The CDR3 DNA is TGTGCCAGCAGTTATCGGGGGCGGGGGCCATACAATGAGCAGTTCTTC. The chain joins TRBV6-5 to TRBJ2-1; maybe TRBD2 (7 bases). The germline CDR1 and CDR2 sequences are MNHEY and SVGAGI. Trimming removed 3 bases at V and 4 bases at J, with 16 bases between. This CDR3 contains 16 residues.

The CDR3 nucleotides are TGTGCCAGCAGCTTATCCCGTCACCCTAGCGGGGGGACCTACAATGAGCAGTACTTC. The encoded protein is CASSLSRHPSGGTYNEQYF. The chain combines TRBV7-9 with TRBJ2-1, with 11 nucleotides matching TRBD2. The J call may be faulty, since TRBJ2-7 better matches the DNA end. The CDR3 consists of 19 residues. Per the germline V gene, CDR1 is SEHNR and CDR2 is FQNEAQ (reference sequence).

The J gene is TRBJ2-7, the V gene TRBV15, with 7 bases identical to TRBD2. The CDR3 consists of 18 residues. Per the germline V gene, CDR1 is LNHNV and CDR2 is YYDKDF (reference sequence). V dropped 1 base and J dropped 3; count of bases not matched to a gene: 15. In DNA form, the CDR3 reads TGTGCCACCAGCAGAGGTATATCTACAGCGGGGATAAGCTACGAGCAGTACTTC. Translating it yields CATSRGISTAGISYEQYF.

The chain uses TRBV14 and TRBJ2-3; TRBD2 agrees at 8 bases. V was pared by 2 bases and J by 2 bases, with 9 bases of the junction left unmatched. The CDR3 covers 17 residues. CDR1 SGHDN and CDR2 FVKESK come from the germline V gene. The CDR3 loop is CASSQKTGGAFTDTQYF. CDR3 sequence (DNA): TGTGCCAGCAGCCAAAAGACGGGGGGGGCGTTCACAGATACGCAGTATTTT. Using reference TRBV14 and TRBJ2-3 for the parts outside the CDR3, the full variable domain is EAGVTQFPSHSVIEKGQTVTLRCDPISGHDNLYWYRRVMGKEIKFLLHFVKESKQDESGMPNNRFLAERTGGTYSTLKVQPAELEDSGVYFCASSQKTGGAFTDTQYFGPGTRLTVL.

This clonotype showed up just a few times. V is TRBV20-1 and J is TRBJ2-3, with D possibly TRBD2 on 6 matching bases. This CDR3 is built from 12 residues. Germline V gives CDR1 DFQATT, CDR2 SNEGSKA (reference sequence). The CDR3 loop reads CSEGRSTDTQYF. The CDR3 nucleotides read TGCAGCGAGGGGAGGAGCACAGATACGCAGTATTTT.

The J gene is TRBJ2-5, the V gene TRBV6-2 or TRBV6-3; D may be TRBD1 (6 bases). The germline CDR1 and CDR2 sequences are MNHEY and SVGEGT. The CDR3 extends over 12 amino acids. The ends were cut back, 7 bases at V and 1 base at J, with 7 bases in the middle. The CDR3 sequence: CASTDSQETQYF. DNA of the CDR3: TGTGCCAGCACGGACAGCCAAGAGACCCAGTACTTC.

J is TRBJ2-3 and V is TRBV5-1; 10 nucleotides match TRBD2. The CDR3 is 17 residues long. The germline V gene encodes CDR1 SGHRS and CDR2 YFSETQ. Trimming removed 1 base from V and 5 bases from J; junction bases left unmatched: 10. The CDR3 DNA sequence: TGCGCCAGCAGCTTGACCAGCGGGGGGGATTACGGAGATACGCAGTATTTT. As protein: CASSLTSGGDYGDTQYF.

For the CDR3, the DNA is TGTGCCAGCAGCTTAGCGCCCGAGGGGCTCAGGCAGTACTTC. Amino acids: CASSLAPEGLRQYF. The rearrangement links TRBV7-8 to TRBJ2-5, with D possibly being TRBD1 or TRBD2 (5 bases each). CDR1 and CDR2 from the germline V gene are SGHVS and FQNEAQ. The CDR3 loop spans 14 amino acids. V was shortened by 0 bases and J by 11 bases, with 16 bases between the two germline ends.

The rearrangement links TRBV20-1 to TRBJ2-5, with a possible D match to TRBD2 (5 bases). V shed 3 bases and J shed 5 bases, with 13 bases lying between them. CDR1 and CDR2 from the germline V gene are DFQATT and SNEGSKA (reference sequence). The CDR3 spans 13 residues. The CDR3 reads CSASVERPETQYF. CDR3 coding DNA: TGCAGTGCTAGCGTCGAGCGGCCGGAGACCCAGTACTTC.

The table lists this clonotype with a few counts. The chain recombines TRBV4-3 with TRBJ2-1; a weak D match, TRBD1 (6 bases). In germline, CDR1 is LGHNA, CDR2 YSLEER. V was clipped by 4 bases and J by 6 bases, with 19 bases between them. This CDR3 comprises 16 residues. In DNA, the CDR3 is TGCGCCAGCAGCCGAGGCCTCCAGGGGCTTGGCAATGAGCAGTTCTTC. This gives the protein CASSRGLQGLGNEQFF.

The CDR3 DNA reads as TGCGCCAGCATCGGAGACGGAGATACGCAGTATTTT. Translation: CASIGDGDTQYF. The chain carries TRBV5-1 and TRBJ2-3; D ambiguous. The CDR3 length is 12 residues. The germline gives CDR1 SGHRS, CDR2 YFSETQ. V was cut by 6 bases and J by 5 bases, with 10 bases left in between.

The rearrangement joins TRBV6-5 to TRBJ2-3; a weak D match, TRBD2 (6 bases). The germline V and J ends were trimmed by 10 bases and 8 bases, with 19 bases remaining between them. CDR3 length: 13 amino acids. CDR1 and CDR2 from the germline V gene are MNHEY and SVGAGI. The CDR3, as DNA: TGTGCCATAAGTCGGGGGTTTCCAGGTACGCAGTATTTT. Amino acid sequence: CAISRGFPGTQYF.

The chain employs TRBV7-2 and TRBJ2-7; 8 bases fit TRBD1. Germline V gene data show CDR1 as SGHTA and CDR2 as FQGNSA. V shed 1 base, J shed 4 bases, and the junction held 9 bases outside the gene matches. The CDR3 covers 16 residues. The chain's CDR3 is CASSLVGGQGQYEQYF. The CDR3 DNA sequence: TGTGCCAGCAGCTTAGTGGGCGGACAGGGACAATACGAGCAGTACTTC.

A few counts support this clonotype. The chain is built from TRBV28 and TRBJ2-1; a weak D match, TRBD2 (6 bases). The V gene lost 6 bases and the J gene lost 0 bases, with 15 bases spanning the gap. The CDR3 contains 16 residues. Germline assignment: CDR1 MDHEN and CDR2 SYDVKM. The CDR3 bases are TGTGCCAGCAGCTTAGGGCTAGCGAGCTCCTACAATGAGCAGTTCTTC. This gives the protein CASSLGLASSYNEQFF.

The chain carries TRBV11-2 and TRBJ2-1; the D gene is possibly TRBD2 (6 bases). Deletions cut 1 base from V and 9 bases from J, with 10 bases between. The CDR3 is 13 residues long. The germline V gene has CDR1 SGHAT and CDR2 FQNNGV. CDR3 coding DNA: TGTGCCAGCAGCTTAGTACCGGGAGTTGAGCAGTTCTTC. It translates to CASSLVPGVEQFF. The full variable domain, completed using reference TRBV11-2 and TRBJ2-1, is EAGVAQSPRYKIIEKRQSVAFWCNPISGHATLYWYQQILGQGPKLLIQFQNNGVVDDSQLPKDRFSAERLKGVDSTLKIQPAKLEDSAVYLCASSLVPGVEQFFGPGTRLTVL.

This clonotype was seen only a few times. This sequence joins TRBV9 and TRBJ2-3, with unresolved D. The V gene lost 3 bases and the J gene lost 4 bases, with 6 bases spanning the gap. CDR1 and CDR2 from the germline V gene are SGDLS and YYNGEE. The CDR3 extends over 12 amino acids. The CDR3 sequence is CASSEQSDTQYF. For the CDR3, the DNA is TGTGCCAGCAGCGAACAATCAGATACGCAGTATTTT.

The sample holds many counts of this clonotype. This CDR3 is CASSYSTSSYEQYF. CDR3 nucleotide sequence: TGTGCCAGCAGTTACTCGACTAGCTCCTACGAGCAGTACTTC. The chain is built from TRBV6-2 or TRBV6-3 and TRBJ2-7, with TRBD2 as a possible D gene (6 bases). CDR3 size: 14 residues. The germline V gene encodes CDR1 MNHEY and CDR2 SVGEGT. Deletions cut 0 bases from V and 0 bases from J, with 6 bases between.

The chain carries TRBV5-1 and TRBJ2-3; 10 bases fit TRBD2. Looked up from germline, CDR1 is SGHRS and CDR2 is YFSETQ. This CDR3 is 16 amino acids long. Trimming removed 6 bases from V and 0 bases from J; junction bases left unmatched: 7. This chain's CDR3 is CASTRTSGASTDTQYF. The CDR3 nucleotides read TGCGCCAGCACACGCACTAGCGGGGCTAGCACAGATACGCAGTATTTT.

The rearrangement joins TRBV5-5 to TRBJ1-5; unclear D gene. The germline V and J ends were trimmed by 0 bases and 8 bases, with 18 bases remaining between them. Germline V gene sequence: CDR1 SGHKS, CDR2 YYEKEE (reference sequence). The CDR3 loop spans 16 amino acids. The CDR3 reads CASSLDYRSAVEPQHF. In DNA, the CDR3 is TGTGCCAGCAGCTTGGATTATAGGTCGGCAGTGGAGCCCCAGCATTTT.

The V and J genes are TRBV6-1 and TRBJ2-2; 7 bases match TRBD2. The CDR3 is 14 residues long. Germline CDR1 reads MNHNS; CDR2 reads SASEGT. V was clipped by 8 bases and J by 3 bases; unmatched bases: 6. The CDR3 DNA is TGTGCCAGCGGCAAACGGGGGGACACCGGGGAGCTGTTTTTT. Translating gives CASGKRGDTGELFF.

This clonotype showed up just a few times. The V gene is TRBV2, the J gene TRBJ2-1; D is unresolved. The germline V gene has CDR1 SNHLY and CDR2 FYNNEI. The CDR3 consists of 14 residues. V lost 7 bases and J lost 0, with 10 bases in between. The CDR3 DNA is TGTGCCAGCATTGACGAGAGCTCCTACAATGAGCAGTTCTTC. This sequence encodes CASIDESSYNEQFF.